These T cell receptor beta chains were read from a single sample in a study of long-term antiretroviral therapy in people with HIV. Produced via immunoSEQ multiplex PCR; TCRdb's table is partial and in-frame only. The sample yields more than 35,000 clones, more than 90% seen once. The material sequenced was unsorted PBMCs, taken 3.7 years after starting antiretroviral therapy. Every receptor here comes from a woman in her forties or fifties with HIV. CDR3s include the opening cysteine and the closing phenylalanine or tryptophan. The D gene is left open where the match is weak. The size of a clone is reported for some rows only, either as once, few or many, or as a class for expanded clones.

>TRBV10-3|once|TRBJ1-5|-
CAISDLGAMDQPQHF
TGTGCCATCAGTGACTTGGGGGCTATGGATCAGCCCCAGCATTTT
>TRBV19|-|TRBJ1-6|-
CASSIVLAPNSPLHF
TGTGCCAGTAGTATAGTTCTGGCGCCTAATTCACCCCTCCACTTT
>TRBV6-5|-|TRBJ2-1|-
CASSYSGLPYNEQFF
TGTGCCAGCAGTTACTCGGGGCTCCCCTACAATGAGCAGTTCTTC
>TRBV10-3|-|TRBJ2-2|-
CAIAGNTGELFF
TGTGCCATCGCAGGAAACACCGGGGAGCTGTTTTTT
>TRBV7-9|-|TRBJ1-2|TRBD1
CASSEGQGLINYGYTF
TGTGCCAGCAGCGAAGGACAGGGTCTCATCAACTATGGCTACACCTTC
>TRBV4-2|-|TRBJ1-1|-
CASSPRLGSGDGTEAFF
TGTGCCAGCAGCCCCCGTCTCGGGAGTGGAGATGGCACTGAAGCTTTCTTT
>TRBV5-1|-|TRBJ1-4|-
CASSLDQGHLNEKLFF
TGCGCCAGCAGCTTGGACCAGGGACACCTCAATGAAAAACTGTTTTTT
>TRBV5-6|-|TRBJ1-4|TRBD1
CASSLLVTGGNEKLFF
TGTGCCAGCAGCTTGTTGGTCACAGGGGGGAATGAAAAACTGTTTTTT
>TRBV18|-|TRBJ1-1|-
CASSSETGTVNTEAFF
TGTGCCAGCTCATCTGAAACCGGGACGGTTAACACTGAAGCTTTCTTT
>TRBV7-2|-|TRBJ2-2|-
CASSLRQRAGTGELFF
TGTGCCAGCAGTCTCCGGCAGCGGGCGGGCACCGGGGAGCTGTTTTTT
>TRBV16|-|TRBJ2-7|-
CASSQFGGGLSYEQYF
TGTGCCAGCAGCCAATTTGGAGGGGGCCTCTCCTACGAGCAGTACTTC
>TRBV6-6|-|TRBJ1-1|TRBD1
CASSYQGGTEAFF
TGTGCCAGCAGTTACCAGGGGGGCACTGAAGCTTTCTTT
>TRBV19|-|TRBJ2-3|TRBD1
CASSSDRVVLTDTQYF
TGTGCCAGTAGTAGCGACAGGGTCGTTTTGACAGATACGCAGTATTTT
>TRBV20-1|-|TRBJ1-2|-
CSASWGGGYTF
TGCAGTGCTAGTTGGGGAGGTGGCTACACCTTC
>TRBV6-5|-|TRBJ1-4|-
CASSSAREKLFF
TGTGCCAGCAGTTCGGCCCGGGAAAAACTGTTTTTT
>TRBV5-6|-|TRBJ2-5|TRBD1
CASSLPTGGSETQYF
TGTGCCAGCAGCTTGCCCACAGGGGGGTCAGAGACCCAGTACTTC
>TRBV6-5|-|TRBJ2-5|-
CASSYGLVSSETQYF
TGTGCCAGCAGTTACGGCCTCGTTTCCTCAGAGACCCAGTACTTC
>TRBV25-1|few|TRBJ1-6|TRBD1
CASSEWDRLNSPLHF
TGTGCCAGCAGTGAATGGGACAGGCTTAATTCACCCCTCCACTTT
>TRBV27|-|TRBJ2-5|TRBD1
CASSKDRGKGIQETQYF
TGTGCCAGCAGTAAGGACAGGGGAAAGGGGATCCAAGAGACCCAGTACTTC
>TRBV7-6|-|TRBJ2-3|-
CASSLVPESTDTQYF
TGTGCCAGCAGCTTAGTTCCCGAGTCCACAGATACGCAGTATTTT
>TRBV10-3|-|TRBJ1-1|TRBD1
CAISDPTGESEAFF
TGTGCCATCAGTGATCCGACAGGGGAAAGTGAAGCTTTCTTT
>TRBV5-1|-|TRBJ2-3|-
CASSFNNPGDTQYF
TGCGCCAGCAGCTTCAACAATCCTGGAGATACGCAGTATTTT
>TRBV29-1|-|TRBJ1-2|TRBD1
CSVGDRSYGYTF
TGCAGCGTTGGGGACAGATCCTATGGCTACACCTTC
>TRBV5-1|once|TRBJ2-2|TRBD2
CASSFSGGNTGELFF
TGCGCCAGCAGTTTTAGCGGGGGTAACACCGGGGAGCTGTTTTTT
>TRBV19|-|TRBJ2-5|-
CASSPKGLAVEETQYF
TGTGCCAGTAGCCCAAAGGGGCTAGCTGTTGAGGAGACCCAGTACTTC
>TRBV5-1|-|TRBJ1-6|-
CASSLGQGNSPLHF
TGCGCCAGCAGCTTGGGGCAGGGCAATTCACCCCTCCACTTT